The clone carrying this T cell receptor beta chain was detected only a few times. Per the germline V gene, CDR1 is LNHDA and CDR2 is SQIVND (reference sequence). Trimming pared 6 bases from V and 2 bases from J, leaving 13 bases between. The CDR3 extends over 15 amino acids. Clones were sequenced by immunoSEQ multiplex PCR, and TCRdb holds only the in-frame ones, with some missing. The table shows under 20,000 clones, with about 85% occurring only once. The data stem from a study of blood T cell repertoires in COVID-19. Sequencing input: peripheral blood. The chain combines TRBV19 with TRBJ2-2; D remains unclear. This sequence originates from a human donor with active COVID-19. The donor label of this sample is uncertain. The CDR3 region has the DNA TGTGCCAGTAGCCCAGGTGAACTTAACACCGGGGAGCTGTTTTTT. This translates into CASSPGELNTGELFF. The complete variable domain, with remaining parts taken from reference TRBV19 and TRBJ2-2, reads DGGITQSPKYLFRKEGQNVTLSCEQNLNHDAMYWYRQDPGQGLRLIYYSQIVNDFQKGDIAEGYSVSREKKESFPLTVTSAQKNPTAFYLCASSPGELNTGELFFGEGSRLTVL.